This T cell receptor (beta chain) was recorded in a study of blood T cell repertoires in COVID-19. Assignment of participants to cohorts was predicated upon participant-reported clinical history. Among Cohort 3 donors, those recovered had two negative PCRs, clearance, or symptom resolution. TCRdb's copy holds only in-frame clones and misses some; the assay was immunoSEQ multiplex PCR. This sample has about 400,000 clones, with roughly nine tenths found just once. Germline CDR1 reads MDHEN; CDR2 reads SYDVKM. The length of the CDR3 is 16 residues. The V gene lost 4 bases and the J gene lost 1 base, with 16 bases spanning the gap.

The specimen sequenced was PBMCs or T cells enriched from blood (not recorded which). The V call is TRBV28, the J call TRBJ2-5; tentatively, D is TRBD2 (5 bases). The sequence was obtained from a woman aged 25 to 39 who had recovered from COVID-19. The CDR3 here is CASSYGEGYSQETQYF. The CDR3 DNA follows: TGTGCCAGCAGTTATGGTGAGGGATACTCCCAAGAGACCCAGTACTTC.